The 8 T cell receptor beta chains in this list originate from one sample, sequenced in a study of blood T cell repertoires in COVID-19. Clones were read by immunoSEQ multiplex PCR, and TCRdb kept only the in-frame ones, dropping some. The table includes 200,000 to 250,000 clones, about 91% detected once. Sequenced: peripheral blood. Receptors were obtained from a woman between 40 and 50 years old with acute or convalescent COVID-19.

This clone is a singleton in its sample. The V and J genes are TRBV11-2 and TRBJ2-7; no clear D gene. The V gene's germline CDR1 is SGHAT and CDR2 FQNNGV. Trimming shortened V by 1 base and J by 0 bases, and 7 bases separated the two germline ends. The CDR3 consists of 14 residues. In DNA, the CDR3 is TGTGCCAGCAGCTTAGGTCGAGGCTCCTACGAGCAGTACGTC. It encodes CASSLGRGSYEQYV.

This chain joins TRBV6-5 and TRBJ2-4; maybe TRBD1 (6 bases). Germline assignment: CDR1 MNHEY and CDR2 SVGAGI. The CDR3 loop spans 14 amino acids. Trimming removed 6 bases from V and 0 bases from J, with 9 bases in between. CDR3 region: CASRDSVAKNIQYF. The CDR3 nucleotides read TGTGCCAGCAGGGACAGCGTAGCCAAAAACATTCAGTACTTC.

This rearrangement joins TRBV7-9 to TRBJ2-5; D call uncertain. With 5 bases removed from V and 7 bases from J, the gap between germline ends came to 17 bases. This CDR3 is built from 14 residues. The V gene's germline CDR1 is SEHNR and CDR2 FQNEAQ (reference sequence). CDR3 amino acids: CASSRAGSEGTQYF. The CDR3 nucleotides read TGTGCCAGCAGCCGCGCCGGGTCCGAAGGGACCCAGTACTTC.

This clone has a single count. The rearrangement joins TRBV30 to TRBJ1-2, with D unresolved. The germline V gene has CDR1 GTSNPN and CDR2 SVGIG (reference sequence). V was pared by 1 base and J by 8 bases, with 17 bases between. The CDR3 is 14 residues long. The CDR3 DNA sequence: TGTGCCTGGAGTGCCCACTCCGGGATCGACGGCTACACCTTC. Amino acids: CAWSAHSGIDGYTF.

Here the CDR3 reads CASSQDRDMPYGYTF. The CDR3 bases are TGCGCCAGCAGCCAAGACCGCGACATGCCCTATGGCTACACCTTC. J is TRBJ1-2 and V is TRBV4-1, with D hard to call. V gave up 0 bases and J gave up 4 bases, with 12 bases separating them. This CDR3 contains 15 residues. Per germline, CDR1 MGHRA and CDR2 YSYEKL.

The chain has TRBV5-1 and TRBJ2-3; D remains unclear. The germline V gene has CDR1 SGHRS and CDR2 YFSETQ. V lost 4 bases to trimming and J lost 0 bases, with 12 bases between them. This CDR3 contains 15 residues. In DNA, the CDR3 is TGCGCCAGCAGCAATCGACACACTAGCACAGATACGCAGTATTTT. This gives the protein CASSNRHTSTDTQYF.

V is TRBV5-5 and J is TRBJ1-4; tentatively, D is TRBD1 (5 bases). Germline V gene sequence: CDR1 SGHKS, CDR2 YYEKEE (reference sequence). The CDR3 contains 17 residues. Between the trimmed V and J ends, which lost 3 bases and 1 base, there was a span of 16 bases. The CDR3 protein is CASSSSSAGGTNEKLFF. The DNA for the CDR3 is TGTGCCAGCAGCTCCTCGTCGGCGGGGGGAACTAATGAAAAACTGTTTTTT.

The chain joins TRBV9 to TRBJ2-1; 7 nucleotides match TRBD2. CDR1 and CDR2 (germline): SGDLS, YYNGEE. This CDR3 spans 13 amino acids. J was trimmed by 7 bases and V by 0 bases; bases with no gene match: 1. The chain's CDR3 is CASSVAGGNEQFF. CDR3 coding DNA: TGTGCCAGCAGCGTAGCGGGGGGTAATGAGCAGTTCTTC.